Listed below are T cell receptor beta chains from one sample, sequenced in a study of shared clonotypes between healthy human individuals. Clones were read by immunoSEQ multiplex PCR, and TCRdb kept only the in-frame ones, dropping some. The sample records some 2.4 million clones, under 95% being singletons. The sequenced sample was naive CD4+ T cells from PBMCs. The source is a man between 18 and 29 years old in good health. Some clones in this sample may be carry-over from other donors' samples. Each CDR3 is given with its conserved first and last residue. The D gene is left open where the match is weak. Clone size appears in some rows only: once, few, many, or a class for an expanded clone.

TRBV5-6	NA	TRBJ1-6	NA	TGTGCCAGCAGCTTGGCAGGGGCTGGCAATTCACCCCTCCACTTT	CASSLAGAGNSPLHF
TRBV19	NA	TRBJ2-5	NA	TGTGCCAGTAGTGTCGGTCCCGCGAGGGAGACCCAGTACTTC	CASSVGPARETQYF
TRBV7-3	NA	TRBJ1-1	NA	TGTGCCAGCAGCTCCGCGGGGGCAGGGACTGAAGCTTTCTTT	CASSSAGAGTEAFF
TRBV7-9	once	TRBJ2-1	TRBD1	TGTGCCAGCTACACCTTACGCCAGGGGGCATGGGATGAGCAGTTCTTC	CASYTLRQGAWDEQFF
TRBV28	NA	TRBJ1-5	TRBD1	TGTGCCAGCACCACTTTGGGGACAGGGTCCCGTCAGCCCCAGCATTTT	CASTTLGTGSRQPQHF
TRBV27	NA	TRBJ2-6	TRBD1	TGTGCCAGCAGTTTATCCGGGACAGGCTCTGGGGCCAACGTCCTGACTTTC	CASSLSGTGSGANVLTF
TRBV14	NA	TRBJ1-2	NA	TGTGCCAGCAGCCGAAGGCGGTTGGAGGCAGCTAACTATGGCTACACCTTC	CASSRRRLEAANYGYTF
TRBV29-1	NA	TRBJ2-1	NA	TGCAGCGTTGGCCGGGCCACCTACAATGAGCAGTTCTTC	CSVGRATYNEQFF
TRBV4-2	NA	TRBJ1-1	NA	TGTGCCAGCAGCCAAGATGAAACCCGGGGGGTGAACACTGAAGCTTTCTTT	CASSQDETRGVNTEAFF
TRBV11-1	NA	TRBJ2-2	TRBD2	TGTGCCAGCAGCGCATGGGAGCGGGGGGCGCGGTTCGGCCGGGAGCTGTTTTTT	CASSAWERGARFGRELFF
TRBV12-5	NA	TRBJ2-2	TRBD1	TGTGCTAGTGGTTCCGGACAGGCCGCCGGGGAGCTGTTTTTT	CASGSGQAAGELFF
TRBV5-4	NA	TRBJ2-5	TRBD1	TGTGCCAGCAGCACCGGGACAGGGGGCGAAGAGACCCAGTACTTC	CASSTGTGGEETQYF
TRBV5-1	NA	TRBJ2-1	NA	TGCGCCAGCAGCTTTGGACTGAGCTCCTACAATGAGCAGTTCTTC	CASSFGLSSYNEQFF
TRBV6-1	NA	TRBJ2-7	NA	TGTGCCAGCAGTGAAGCGATCGTCTATGTCTACGAGCAGTACTTC	CASSEAIVYVYEQYF
TRBV6-1	once	TRBJ1-4	NA	TGTGCCAGCAGTGAATTTCCGGGAGGGGGGGAAAAACTGTTTTTT	CASSEFPGGGEKLFF
TRBV19	NA	TRBJ2-7	TRBD2	TGTGCCAGTAGTATTGGCCTAGCGGGAGTTGGATACGAGCAGTACTTC	CASSIGLAGVGYEQYF
TRBV7-2	once	TRBJ2-2	TRBD2	TGTGCCAGCAGCGTTACTAGCGGGGGGAACACCGGGGAGCTGTTTTTT	CASSVTSGGNTGELFF
TRBV7-9	NA	TRBJ2-7	NA	TGTGCCAGCAGCCCCGGCCCTGTCGGGGTCTACGAGCAGTACTTC	CASSPGPVGVYEQYF
TRBV4-3	NA	TRBJ2-7	TRBD2	TGCGCCAGCAGCCAGGTCACTAGCGGGAGGTATGAGCAGTACTTC	CASSQVTSGRYEQYF
TRBV5-4	NA	TRBJ1-4	NA	TGTGCCAGCAGCCGTACCGGGGGTGAAAAACTGTTTTTT	CASSRTGGEKLFF
TRBV7-8	NA	TRBJ2-5	TRBD1	TGTGCCAGCAGCTTAAAGGGACAGGGAGTCTCGGCCCAGTACTTC	CASSLKGQGVSAQYF
TRBV11-2	NA	TRBJ2-1	NA	TGTGCCAGCAGCTCTCGCCTGGGGGTTTACAATGAGCAGTTCTTC	CASSSRLGVYNEQFF
TRBV6-1	NA	TRBJ2-1	NA	TGTGCCAGCAGTGTGGGAGGGGGCTACTACAATGAGCAGTTCTTC	CASSVGGGYYNEQFF
TRBV5-5	NA	TRBJ2-6	NA	TGTGCCAGCAGTTTCTATGCTGCCTCCCAGTCCCTCTCTGGGGCCAACGTCCTGACTTTC	CASSFYAASQSLSGANVLTF
TRBV10-1	few	TRBJ1-4	NA	TGCGCCAGCAGCACCTACAGCTCTCATAATGAAAAACTGTTTTTT	CASSTYSSHNEKLFF
TRBV5-1	NA	TRBJ2-4	TRBD2	TGCGCCAGCAGCCCCCTCGGGGGGGCTCTTGGCATTCAGTACTTC	CASSPLGGALGIQYF
TRBV7-8	NA	TRBJ1-3	NA	TGTGCCAGCAGCCTAGGGGGGTTTGGAAACACCATATATTTT	CASSLGGFGNTIYF
TRBV7-9	NA	TRBJ2-5	NA	TGTGCCAGCAGCCGCAGGGCAGGAGCCTCCCAAGAGACCCAGTACTTC	CASSRRAGASQETQYF
TRBV2	NA	TRBJ2-2	NA	TGTGCCAGCAGTGCTCAGGCGAACACCGGGGAGCTGTTTTTT	CASSAQANTGELFF
TRBV6-6	NA	TRBJ2-7	NA	TGTGCCAGCAGTGGCAGGGGCTCCCCTTTCTACGAGCAGTACTTC	CASSGRGSPFYEQYF
TRBV13	NA	TRBJ2-1	TRBD2	TGTGCCAGCATGGATAGCGGGGTTCGGGCTGAGCAGTTCTTC	CASMDSGVRAEQFF
TRBV2	NA	TRBJ1-5	TRBD1	TGTGCCAGCGGGGACAGGGTTGGCAATCAGCCCCAGCATTTT	CASGDRVGNQPQHF
TRBV5-1	NA	TRBJ2-2	TRBD2	TGCGCCAGCAGCCCCCTGGGAGGGAAGGACACCGGGGAGCTGTTTTTT	CASSPLGGKDTGELFF
TRBV19	NA	TRBJ1-2	NA	TGTGCCAGTAGGCTACAGGGTGTCTATGGCTACACCTTC	CASRLQGVYGYTF
TRBV5-1	NA	TRBJ2-3	TRBD2	TGCGCCAGCAGCTTGGGTACTAGCGGGATCACAGATACGCAGTATTTT	CASSLGTSGITDTQYF
TRBV10-3	NA	TRBJ2-2	TRBD1	TGTGCCATCAGTGTCGGGACAGACACCGGGGAGCTGTTTTTT	CAISVGTDTGELFF
TRBV10-3	NA	TRBJ2-5	NA	TGTGCCATCAGTACAGGGCGTGAGGAGACCCAGTACTTC	CAISTGREETQYF
TRBV30	few	TRBJ1-1	NA	TGTGCCTGGAGTATGTTGGACACTGAAGCTTTCTTT	CAWSMLDTEAFF
TRBV11-2	NA	TRBJ1-1	NA	TGTGCCAGCAGCTTGACAGTTATTTACACTGAAGCTTTCTTT	CASSLTVIYTEAFF
TRBV4-1	NA	TRBJ1-2	TRBD1	TGCGCCAGCAGCCGCCCAGGGGGGGGTAACTATGGCTACACCTTC	CASSRPGGGNYGYTF
TRBV2	NA	TRBJ1-2	NA	TGTGCCAGCAGGGCAGACGGGGCAATATATGGCTACACCTTC	CASRADGAIYGYTF
TRBV28	NA	TRBJ1-2	NA	TGTGCCAGCAGTTTGTGGGGGGCGGAAGGCTACACCTTC	CASSLWGAEGYTF
TRBV5-1	NA	TRBJ2-5	TRBD2	TGCGCCAGCAGCTCAATCAGCGGGGGTGGGCAAGAGACCCAGTACTTC	CASSSISGGGQETQYF
TRBV9	NA	TRBJ1-1	NA	TGTGCCAGCAGCGTAGATCTTGGGCCTCCAAAAGGAGCTTTCTTT	CASSVDLGPPKGAFF
TRBV5-5	NA	TRBJ1-4	NA	TGTGCCAGCAGCTTGGGGCGGCAGGGCCCCAGGACTAATGAAAAACTGTTTTTT	CASSLGRQGPRTNEKLFF
TRBV7-6	NA	TRBJ2-1	NA	TGTGCCAGCAGCTCCCCCCGGGCCACCCGCTCCTACAATGAGCAGTTCTTC	CASSSPRATRSYNEQFF
TRBV2	NA	TRBJ1-3	NA	TGTGCCAGCATGGTCCGCCGCGTCGCAGGGTCTGGAAACACCATATATTTT	CASMVRRVAGSGNTIYF
TRBV6-5	NA	TRBJ2-1	TRBD2	TGTGCCAGCAGTCCCCCCCTAGCGGGGGATAATGAGCAGTTCTTC	CASSPPLAGDNEQFF
TRBV5-5	NA	TRBJ2-1	TRBD2	TGTGCCAGCACCGCCACTAGCGTGTACAATGAGCAGTTCTTC	CASTATSVYNEQFF
TRBV27	NA	TRBJ1-1	NA	TGTGCCAGCAGTTTAAGGGGAGAGTACACTGAAGCTTTCTTT	CASSLRGEYTEAFF
TRBV27	NA	TRBJ1-4	NA	TGTGCCAGTTCCAAGGGGGGCATTGGTGAAAAACTGTTTTTT	CASSKGGIGEKLFF
TRBV5-1	NA	TRBJ2-3	NA	TGCGCCAGCAGCTCGGGCGTAGGCACAGATACGCAGTATTTT	CASSSGVGTDTQYF
TRBV18	NA	TRBJ1-3	TRBD1	TGTGCCAGCTCATCAGGACAGGGGACTTACGGAAACACCATATATTTT	CASSSGQGTYGNTIYF
TRBV5-1	NA	TRBJ2-7	TRBD2	TGCGCCAGCAGCTTGCTCACGAGCAGCGGGAGGTCTTACGAGCAGTACTTC	CASSLLTSSGRSYEQYF
TRBV5-1	NA	TRBJ2-1	NA	TGCGCCAGCAGCTCGTGGGACGGATCCTACAATGAGCAGTTCTTC	CASSSWDGSYNEQFF
TRBV6-1	NA	TRBJ1-4	NA	TGTGCCAGCAGTGAATTAGGGGGGGCTGAAAAACTGTTTTTT	CASSELGGAEKLFF